This T cell receptor beta chain was sequenced in a study of blood T cell repertoires in COVID-19. Turning to the study itself: Samples came from the United States, Italy and Spain, spanning acute and convalescent COVID-19. From T cells, B-cell-depleted T cells, or PBMCs came the material, which was cDNA or gDNA.

V was clipped by 3 bases and J by 2 bases, with 5 bases between them. Looked up from germline, CDR1 is SGHTA and CDR2 is FQGTGA. The CDR3 is made up of 13 amino acids. In the original analysis: Amplification from reference gene primers served as the basis for estimated nucleated cell counts. TCRdb's copy holds only in-frame clones and misses some; the assay was immunoSEQ multiplex PCR. D and trimming were read from the DNA, whereas the V and J calls and clone size are those reported in that table. This table holds about 250,000 clones, roughly nine tenths found once. The TCR sequence derives from an older woman who had recovered from COVID-19. The rearrangement links TRBV7-3 to TRBJ1-5; no clear D gene. Sequencing was performed on peripheral blood. CDR3 DNA: TGTGCCAGCAGCTTCACTGGCAATCAGCCCCAGCATTTT. This codes for CASSFTGNQPQHF.